The source of this TCR beta chain is a study of beta chain features in type 1 diabetes. General study points: The question left open here concerned HLA type influencing TCRB rearrangement. Moderate but significant shortening of TCRB CDR3s was recorded in all four CD4+ subsets from Type 1 diabetes patients.

The CDR3 has 15 residues. The trim removed 7 bases at V and 8 bases at J, leaving 10 bases unmatched. Germline V gives CDR1 SQVTM, CDR2 ANQGSEA. cDNA synthesis used the whole RNA isolate, giving expressed TCRB sequences. Naive, central memory and regulatory T cell samples produced a mean of about 3.5 million reads. Sequenced by immunoSEQ multiplex PCR; TCRdb stores in-frame clones only, minus some. The data hold around 280,000 clones, with about 15% observed a single time. This clone was observed a few times. The antigen is not known. Material: naive CD4+ T cells from blood. The rearrangement uses TRBV29-1 and TRBJ2-1, with 14 bases fitting TRBD2. The TCR originated in a man aged 18 to 29 with type 1 diabetes. CDR3 nucleotides: TGCAGCGGACTAGCGGGAGGGACAGGGCAGTATGAGCAGTTCTTC. Translating gives CSGLAGGTGQYEQFF.